This record looks at one T cell receptor (beta chain) sequence and its context. Antigen unknown. The data originate from a study of T cell responses to AZD1222 COVID-19 vaccine. Sequencing used immunoSEQ multiplex PCR; TCRdb keeps in-frame clones, though not all of them. The table shows approximately 120,000 clones, with around 80% occurring only once. Broader study findings: Repertoires were obtained only post-peak T cell response.

The V and J ends lost 7 bases and 3 bases respectively, with 15 bases between them. This CDR3 contains 14 residues. Looked up from germline, CDR1 is SNHLY and CDR2 is FYNNEI. The TCR sequence derives from an adult who received the AZD1222 COVID-19 vaccine. This sequence joins TRBV2 and TRBJ1-2; no definite D call. Sequencing used peripheral blood, obtained 28 days after the second AZD1222 dose. CDR3 in amino acids: CASMEYSGDYGYTF. Written as DNA, the CDR3 is TGTGCCAGCATGGAGTATAGCGGTGACTATGGCTACACCTTC.